This T cell receptor (beta chain) was retrieved from a study of cytomegalovirus exposure and HLA in healthy donors. On this clone itself: Its specificity is not known.

V was clipped by 7 bases and J by 7 bases, with 8 bases between them. This CDR3 spans 11 amino acids. The V gene's germline CDR1 is MNHEY and CDR2 SMNVEV (reference sequence). Notes on the study in general: A few chains linked to CMV were shown in vitro to be specific for CMV antigens. Cytomegalovirus-associated TCR beta chains were listed, numbering some 170. TCR beta sequences reportedly predicted the HLA-A and HLA-B alleles of most subjects accurately.

With 60 Vbeta and 13 Jbeta primers, the PCR was carried out. Libraries were prepared by immunoSEQ multiplex PCR; TCRdb keeps only in-frame clonotypes and omits some of them. The repertoire holds over 120,000 clones, 77% seen once, with approximately 3.8% in the top ten. The sample was PBMCs. The TCR was taken from a male donor in good health and CMV-seronegative. The chain recombines TRBV27 with TRBJ2-1; D is unclear. The CDR3 reads CASTLANEQFF. The CDR3 region has the DNA TGTGCCAGCACCTTAGCAAATGAGCAGTTCTTC.